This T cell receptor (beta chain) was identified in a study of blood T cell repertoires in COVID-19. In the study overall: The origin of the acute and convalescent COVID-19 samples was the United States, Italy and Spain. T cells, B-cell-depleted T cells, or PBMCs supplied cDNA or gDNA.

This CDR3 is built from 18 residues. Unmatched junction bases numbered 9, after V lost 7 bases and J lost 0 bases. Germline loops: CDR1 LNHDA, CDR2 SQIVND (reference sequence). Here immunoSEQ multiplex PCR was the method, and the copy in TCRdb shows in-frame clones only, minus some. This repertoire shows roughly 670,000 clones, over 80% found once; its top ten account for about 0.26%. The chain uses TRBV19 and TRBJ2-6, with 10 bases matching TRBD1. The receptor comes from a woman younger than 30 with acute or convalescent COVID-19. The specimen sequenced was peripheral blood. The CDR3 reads CASISGTGVRSGANVLTF. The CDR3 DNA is TGTGCCAGTATTTCCGGGACAGGGGTCCGCTCTGGGGCCAACGTCCTGACTTTC. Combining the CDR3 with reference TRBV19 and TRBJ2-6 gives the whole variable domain DGGITQSPKYLFRKEGQNVTLSCEQNLNHDAMYWYRQDPGQGLRLIYYSQIVNDFQKGDIAEGYSVSREKKESFPLTVTSAQKNPTAFYLCASISGTGVRSGANVLTFGAGSRLTVL.